This note documents a single T cell receptor (beta chain) sequence. Its antigen is currently unknown. The CDR3 is made up of 16 amino acids. The ends lost 3 bases at V and 8 bases at J; junction bases unmatched: 9. Germline V lookup: CDR1 SGHTA, CDR2 FQGNSA. These data come from a study of T-cell memory formation after mild COVID-19. Study background: The study found TCR clusters largely donor specific.

Sample barcodes and UMIs were carried by the TCR alpha and TCR beta cDNA libraries that 5'RACE generated with constant-segment primers. Each CDR3 protein gets one entry after TCRdb re-called the 5' RACE reads with MiXCR. The sample carries around 500,000 distinct CDR3 sequences, about 20% recorded once. Overall study results and limits: Day 15 to 85 contracting clones showed balanced CD4/CD8; day 15 to 37 expanders favored CD4+.

The chain employs TRBV7-2 and TRBJ2-1; TRBD2 matches 11 bases. Material: PBMCs or a T cell subset sorted from them (not recorded which). The TCR comes from an adult woman who had mild COVID-19 (a few samples of this study predate the infection). Cell type and time point are not known. CDR3 nucleotide sequence: TGTGCCAGCAGCTTTTACGAACTAGCGGGAGTCCATGAGCAGTTCTTC. Its protein is CASSFYELAGVHEQFF.